This is a list of T cell receptor beta chains from one sample in a study of spatial heterogeneity in lung cancer. TCRdb reanalysed the 5' RACE reads using MiXCR and keeps one entry per CDR3 protein. The sample lists around 92,000 distinct CDR3 sequences; 12% were seen once. The specimen comprised PBMCs, sampled at surgery. These receptors were collected from a male donor with early-stage non-small cell lung cancer. CDR3s include the opening cysteine and the closing phenylalanine or tryptophan. Fields, in order: J gene, V gene, clone size, CDR3 protein. Clone size is not always given. Where it is, it says once, few, many or a class for expanded clones.

TRBJ2-1 TRBV20-1 few CSARLPLGGHNEQFF
TRBJ1-1 TRBV29-1 many CSVRDRGNAEAFF
TRBJ2-3 TRBV10-3 few CAISAGQSTDTQYF
TRBJ2-3 TRBV5-6 many CASSLGLAGPWDTQYF
TRBJ2-1 TRBV10-3 NA CAGRGGPSNEQFF
TRBJ1-4 TRBV9 many CASSGSRGANEKLFF
TRBJ2-7 TRBV12-3/TRBV12-4 NA CASSSTSGSQYEQYF
TRBJ1-6 TRBV5-5 few CASSFGVRENSPLHF
TRBJ2-3 TRBV2 few CASNEGTPDTQYF
TRBJ2-2 TRBV6-6 few CASSYSGTSGSGTGELFF
TRBJ2-7 TRBV28 many CASSFGLYEQYF
TRBJ1-5 TRBV2 NA CASSAQDQPQHF
TRBJ2-1 TRBV5-1 NA CASSLGDRGNLNEQFF
TRBJ2-6 TRBV28 NA CASSSGQGAFGANVLTF
TRBJ2-1 TRBV24-1 few CATSALGLAGGEQFF
TRBJ2-2 TRBV11-2 NA CASSLGGQGWFGELFF
TRBJ2-7 TRBV10-3 NA CAISESTGQSLEQYF
TRBJ2-3 TRBV3-1 NA CASSPGTTSDTQYF
TRBJ2-1 TRBV6-2/TRBV6-3 few CASRLTGRIYNEQFF
TRBJ2-7 TRBV29-1 NA CSVAWDTSYEQYF
TRBJ2-4 TRBV7-9 NA CASSGQGRDIQYF
TRBJ1-1 TRBV20-1 NA CSARISDRVEYTEAFF
TRBJ2-2 TRBV19 NA CASSGSLAGTNTGELFF
TRBJ2-5 TRBV7-2 many CASSLGVRAGETQYF
TRBJ2-7 TRBV6-2/TRBV6-3 NA CASSKDGNSYEQYF
TRBJ1-1 TRBV14 few CASSQVRNTEAFF
TRBJ2-7 TRBV9 many CASSADTGTGAYEQYF
TRBJ2-4 TRBV4-2 NA CASSPDRGGDIQYF
TRBJ2-7 TRBV20-1 few CSASRDTVLGQYF
TRBJ2-5 TRBV11-3 NA CASSLFTGETQYF
TRBJ2-1 TRBV19 NA CASSRLAGGSNEQFF
TRBJ2-1 TRBV7-3 few CASSLLGADEQFF
TRBJ2-7 TRBV20-1 few CSARGLAGDSAYEQYF
TRBJ2-7 TRBV5-4 many CASSLPSGGRYEQYF
TRBJ2-3 TRBV24-1 few CATSDRGTGLFSRDTQYF